This T cell receptor (beta chain) was captured in a study of T cells after yellow fever vaccination. This clonotype occurred many times. Its antigen is unidentified. 5'RACE template switching added a universal primer site and UMIs to TCR cDNA. TCRdb passed the 5' RACE reads through MiXCR, listing each CDR3 protein once. The profile shows approximately 250,000 distinct CDR3 sequences, approximately 3.8% of them singletons. Germline-derived CDR1 and CDR2 are DFQATT and SNEGSKA (reference sequence). CDR3 size: 16 residues. V shed 0 bases, J shed 9 bases, and the junction held 12 bases outside the gene matches. Overall study results and limits: Overlap between CD4 and CD8 compartments was detected for a small share of clonotypes. Contamination of FACS-sorted repertoires by abundant clonotypes from the bulk population could occur. Subsequent booster samples again held most clones from primary vaccination (96% CD4, 88% CD8).

This clonotype was sampled from a man younger than 35 who received the YFV17D yellow fever vaccine. The sample here was PBMCs, taken 15 days after the yellow fever booster vaccination. This chain joins TRBV20-1 and TRBJ1-5; 9 positions match TRBD1. CDR3 amino acids: CSARDVRGQGIGPQHF. CDR3 nucleotide sequence: TGCAGTGCTAGAGACGTGCGTGGACAGGGGATAGGGCCCCAGCATTTT.